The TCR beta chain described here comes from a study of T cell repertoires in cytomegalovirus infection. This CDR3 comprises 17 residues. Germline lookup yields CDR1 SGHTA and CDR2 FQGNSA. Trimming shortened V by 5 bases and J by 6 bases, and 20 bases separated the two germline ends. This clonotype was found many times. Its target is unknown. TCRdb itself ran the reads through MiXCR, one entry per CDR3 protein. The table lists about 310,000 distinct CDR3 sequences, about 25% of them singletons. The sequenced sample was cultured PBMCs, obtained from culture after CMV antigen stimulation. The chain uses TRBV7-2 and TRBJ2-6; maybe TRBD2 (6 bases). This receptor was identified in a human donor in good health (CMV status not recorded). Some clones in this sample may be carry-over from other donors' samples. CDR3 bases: TGTGCCAGCAGCCTGGAGGGTATTCCCCTCTCGGCCAACGTCCTGACTTTC. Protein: CASSLEGIPLSANVLTF.